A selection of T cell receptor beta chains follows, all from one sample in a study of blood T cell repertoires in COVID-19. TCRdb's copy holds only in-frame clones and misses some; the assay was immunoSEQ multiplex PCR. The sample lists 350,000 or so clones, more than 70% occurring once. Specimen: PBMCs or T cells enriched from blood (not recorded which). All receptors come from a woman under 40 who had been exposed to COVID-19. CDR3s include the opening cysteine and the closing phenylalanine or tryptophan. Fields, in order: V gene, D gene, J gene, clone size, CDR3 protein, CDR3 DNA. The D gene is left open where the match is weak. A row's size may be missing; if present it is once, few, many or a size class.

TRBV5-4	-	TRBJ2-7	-	CASSKGGGDPYEQYF	TGTGCCAGCAGCAAAGGAGGAGGAGACCCCTACGAGCAGTACTTC
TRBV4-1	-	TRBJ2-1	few	CASSQGPQGIIVNEQFF	TGCGCCAGCAGCCAAGGTCCACAGGGAATAATCGTGAATGAGCAGTTCTTC
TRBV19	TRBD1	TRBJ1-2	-	CASGDIAGQADGYTF	TGTGCCAGTGGGGACATAGCTGGACAGGCTGATGGCTACACCTTC
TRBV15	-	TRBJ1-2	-	CATSRDRREDYGYTF	TGTGCCACCAGCAGAGACCGCAGGGAAGATTATGGCTACACCTTC
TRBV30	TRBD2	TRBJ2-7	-	CAWAGTIYEQYF	TGTGCCTGGGCCGGGACTATCTACGAGCAGTACTTC
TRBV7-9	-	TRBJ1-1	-	CASSLTGNTEAFF	TGTGCCAGCAGCCTCACAGGGAATACTGAAGCTTTCTTT
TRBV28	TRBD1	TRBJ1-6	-	CASRESTGDNSPLHF	TGTGCCAGCAGGGAATCGACAGGGGATAATTCACCCCTCCACTTT
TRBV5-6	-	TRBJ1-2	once	CASSSLGAAASYGYTF	TGTGCCAGCAGCTCCCTTGGGGCAGCCGCAAGCTATGGCTACACCTTC
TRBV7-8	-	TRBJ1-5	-	CASSLGDTHQPQHF	TGTGCCAGCAGCTTAGGGGACACTCATCAGCCCCAGCATTTT
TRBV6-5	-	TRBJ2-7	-	CASSSPISYEQYF	TGTGCCAGCAGTTCCCCAATTTCCTACGAGCAGTACTTC
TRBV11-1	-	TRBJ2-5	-	CASSPVGETQYF	TGTGCCAGCAGCCCGGTCGGGGAGACCCAGTACTTC
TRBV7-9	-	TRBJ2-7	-	CASRNGLDEQYF	TGTGCCAGCAGAAATGGACTTGACGAGCAGTACTTC
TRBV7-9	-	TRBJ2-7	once	CASSPWPSEPTSYEQYF	TGTGCCAGCAGCCCTTGGCCTAGCGAACCGACCTCCTACGAGCAGTACTTC
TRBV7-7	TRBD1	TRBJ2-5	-	CASSLTGQGLQETQYF	TGTGCTAGCAGCCTCACGGGACAGGGTCTACAAGAGACCCAGTACTTC
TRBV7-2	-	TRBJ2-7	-	CASRQGGTYEQYF	TGTGCCAGCCGTCAAGGCGGGACGTACGAGCAGTACTTC
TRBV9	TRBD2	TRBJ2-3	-	CASSVGTGAGAPDTQYF	TGTGCCAGCAGCGTAGGAACAGGAGCGGGGGCCCCAGATACGCAGTATTTT
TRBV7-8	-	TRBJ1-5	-	CASCERSGNQPQHF	TGTGCCAGCTGCGAACGGTCAGGGAATCAGCCCCAGCATTTT
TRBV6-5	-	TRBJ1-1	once	CASSTGWGTFF	TGTGCCAGCAGTACAGGGTGGGGGACTTTCTTT
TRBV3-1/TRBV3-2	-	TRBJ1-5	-	CASSQRQSNQPQHF	TGTGCCAGCAGCCAGAGACAAAGCAATCAGCCCCAGCATTTT
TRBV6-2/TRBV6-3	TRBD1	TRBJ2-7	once	CASSSAPRGRGLIGPF	TGTGCCAGCAGTTCTGCTCCTAGGGGGCGCGGTTTAATCGGACCCTTC
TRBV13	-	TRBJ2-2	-	CASSLRGTGELFF	TGTGCCAGCAGCTTGAGAGGGACCGGGGAGCTGTTTTTT
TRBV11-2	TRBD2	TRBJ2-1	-	CASSDGLVGNEQFF	TGTGCCAGCAGCGACGGACTAGTAGGCAATGAGCAGTTCTTC
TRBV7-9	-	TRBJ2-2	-	CASSWRPDTGELFF	TGTGCCAGCTCCTGGAGACCAGACACCGGGGAGCTGTTTTTT